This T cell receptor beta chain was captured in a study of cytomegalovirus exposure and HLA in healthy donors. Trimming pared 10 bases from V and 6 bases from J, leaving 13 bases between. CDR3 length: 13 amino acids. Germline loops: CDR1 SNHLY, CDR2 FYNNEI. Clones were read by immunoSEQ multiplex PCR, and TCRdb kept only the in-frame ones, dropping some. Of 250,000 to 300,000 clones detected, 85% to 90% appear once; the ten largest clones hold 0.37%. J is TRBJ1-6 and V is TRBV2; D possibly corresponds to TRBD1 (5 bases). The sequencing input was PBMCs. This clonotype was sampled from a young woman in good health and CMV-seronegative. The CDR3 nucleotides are TGTGCCATACCCACAGGAGCTAATTCACCCCTCCACTTT. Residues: CAIPTGANSPLHF.